One and the same sample provided the 13 T cell receptor beta chains below, sequenced in a study of shared clonotypes between healthy human individuals. TCRdb keeps only in-frame clones here, not all; method: immunoSEQ multiplex PCR. Of about 1 million clones in the sample, about three quarters were seen once. Sequencing was carried out using memory CD4+ T cells sorted from blood. Documented subset: CD45RA-negative fraction. These receptors all come from a man aged 18 to 30 in good health.

The V and J genes are TRBV19 and TRBJ1-2; 11 positions match TRBD1. V lost 4 bases and J lost 0; bases outside the gene matches: 7. The CDR3 has 17 residues. Looked up from germline, CDR1 is LNHDA and CDR2 is SQIVND (reference sequence). The CDR3 region is CASSTGDRGSPNYGYTF. The CDR3, as DNA: TGTGCCAGTAGTACCGGGGACAGGGGGTCTCCTAACTATGGCTACACCTTC. The variable domain in full, with the rest retrieved from reference TRBV19 and TRBJ1-2, is DGGITQSPKYLFRKEGQNVTLSCEQNLNHDAMYWYRQDPGQGLRLIYYSQIVNDFQKGDIAEGYSVSREKKESFPLTVTSAQKNPTAFYLCASSTGDRGSPNYGYTFGSGTRLTVV.

This chain uses TRBV7-2 with TRBJ1-1, with D unresolved. Germline lookup yields CDR1 SGHTA and CDR2 FQGNSA. V was cut by 5 bases and J by 0 bases, with 7 bases left in between. The CDR3 loop spans 13 amino acids. The CDR3 sequence is CASSGMMNTEAFF. The CDR3 coding sequence is TGTGCCAGCAGCGGGATGATGAACACTGAAGCTTTCTTT.

This clone was recorded once. The chain links TRBV18 to TRBJ1-1; the D gene is possibly TRBD1 (5 bases). Germline V gives CDR1 KGHSH, CDR2 LQKENI. V lost 5 bases and J lost 4, with 11 bases in between. This CDR3 comprises 13 residues. The CDR3 DNA is TGTGCCAGCTCATTCGACAGTTCCACTGAAGCTTTCTTT. Its translation: CASSFDSSTEAFF.

The chain uses TRBV6-6 and TRBJ2-7, with TRBD1 matching 9 bases. The V gene end was trimmed by 6 bases and the J gene end by 5 bases; junction bases not matched to a gene: 8. This CDR3 has 14 amino acids. CDR1 is MNHNY and CDR2 is SVGAGI in the germline V gene (reference sequence). CDR3 coding DNA: TGTGCCAGCAGAACGGGACAGGGAGCCCACGAGCAGTACTTC. Protein product: CASRTGQGAHEQYF.

This clone was recorded many times. The V call is TRBV7-3, the J call TRBJ2-7, with D possibly matching TRBD2 (6 bases). Germline V gene lookup returns CDR1 SGHTA and CDR2 FQGTGA. The CDR3 totals 15 residues. Trimming removed 3 bases from V and 0 bases from J, with 12 bases in between. The chain's CDR3 is CASSLGPGDSYEQYF. The CDR3 region has the DNA TGTGCCAGCAGCTTGGGTCCGGGGGACTCCTACGAGCAGTACTTC.

Of note for this clone: The sample holds other DNA sequences that translate to the same CDR3. The chain joins TRBV27 to TRBJ2-7; no clear D. Trimming stripped 5 bases from V and 4 bases from J, with 12 bases between. Per the germline V gene, CDR1 is MNHEY and CDR2 is SMNVEV (reference sequence). The CDR3 has 13 amino acids. This chain's CDR3 is CASSRTESYEQYF. CDR3 nucleotides: TGTGCCAGCAGTCGGACGGAGTCTTACGAGCAGTACTTC.

This clone was found many times. J is TRBJ2-7 and V is TRBV6-5; D gene uncertain. Germline V gene data show CDR1 as MNHEY and CDR2 as SVGAGI. The CDR3 is 15 amino acids. The V end lost 4 bases, the J end lost 2 bases, and 15 bases lay between the germline ends. This CDR3 reads CASSSRAAGTYEQYF. The CDR3 DNA is TGTGCCAGCAGTTCCCGGGCCGCCGGCACCTACGAGCAGTACTTC.

This clone was seen only once. The V call is TRBV11-2, the J call TRBJ2-5; D possibly corresponds to TRBD1 (6 bases). The CDR3 runs to 15 residues. CDR1 and CDR2 (germline): SGHAT, FQNNGV. Trimming shortened V by 5 bases and J by 0 bases, and 13 bases separated the two germline ends. The CDR3 DNA reads TGTGCCAGCAGCCTCGGGACACTTTACCAAGAGACCCAGTACTTC. It specifies CASSLGTLYQETQYF.

This chain connects TRBV2 to TRBJ1-3; D may be TRBD1 (6 bases). Looked up from germline, CDR1 is SNHLY and CDR2 is FYNNEI. The length of the CDR3 is 16 residues. Trimming removed 2 bases at V and 0 bases at J, with 11 bases between. The CDR3 DNA is TGTGCCAGCAGTGAATTTTGGGGGCCCTCTGGAAACACCATATATTTT. Protein: CASSEFWGPSGNTIYF.

The genes are TRBV18 and TRBJ2-2, with D maybe TRBD1 (5 bases). The CDR3 loop spans 15 amino acids. The germline V and J ends were trimmed by 1 base and 2 bases, with 8 bases remaining between them. Germline V CDR1 and CDR2: KGHSH, LQKENI. This CDR3 is CASSPLDSNTGELFF. CDR3 sequence (DNA): TGTGCCAGCTCACCACTCGACAGTAACACCGGGGAGCTGTTTTTT.

J is TRBJ1-6 and V is TRBV10-2; 8 bases are shared with TRBD1. CDR1 is WSHSY and CDR2 is SAAADI in the germline V gene. The CDR3 is 14 amino acids. J gave up 9 bases and V 6 bases, and 7 bases lay outside the gene matches. The CDR3 nucleotides read TGCGCCAGCAGGGAGACAGGGGAGAGTTCACCCCTCCACTTT. Its translation: CASRETGESSPLHF.

The V call is TRBV29-1, the J call TRBJ2-7; D may be TRBD1 or TRBD2 (5 bases each). This CDR3 spans 12 amino acids. The V gene lost 7 bases and the J gene lost 4 bases, with 14 bases spanning the gap. Germline lookup yields CDR1 SQVTM and CDR2 ANQGSEA. CDR3 residues: CSASSGTYEQYF. The CDR3 coding sequence is TGCAGCGCCTCCTCCGGGACGTACGAGCAGTACTTC.

The chain recombines TRBV7-2 with TRBJ2-3; 9 positions agree with TRBD2. CDR1 and CDR2 from the germline V gene are SGHTA and FQGNSA. The CDR3 consists of 17 residues. The trim removed 5 bases at V and 5 bases at J, leaving 14 bases unmatched. The CDR3 is CASSPRGEAGGRDTQYF. CDR3 DNA: TGTGCCAGCAGCCCCCGGGGGGAAGCGGGAGGAAGAGATACGCAGTATTTT.